This T cell receptor (beta chain) was retrieved from a study of blood T cell repertoires in COVID-19. Germline CDR1 LNHDA, CDR2 SQIVND (reference sequence). The CDR3 is made up of 11 amino acids. Trimming left V 4 bases short and J 3 bases short, with 2 bases between. As processed by the authors: Estimated nucleated cell counts came from reference gene primer amplification. The data were produced by immunoSEQ multiplex PCR, yet TCRdb's version contains in-frame clones alone and is incomplete. The V and J calls and clone size are taken from that table; D and trimming were inferred from the DNA. The repertoire consists of over 200,000 clones, with around 92% occurring once and the leading ten covering 1% to 1.5%.

The material sequenced was peripheral blood. V and J are TRBV19 and TRBJ2-3; D unclear. The sequence came from a man younger than 40 with acute or convalescent COVID-19. CDR3 protein: CASSTTDTQYF. Written as DNA, the CDR3 is TGTGCCAGTAGTACAACAGATACGCAGTATTTT.